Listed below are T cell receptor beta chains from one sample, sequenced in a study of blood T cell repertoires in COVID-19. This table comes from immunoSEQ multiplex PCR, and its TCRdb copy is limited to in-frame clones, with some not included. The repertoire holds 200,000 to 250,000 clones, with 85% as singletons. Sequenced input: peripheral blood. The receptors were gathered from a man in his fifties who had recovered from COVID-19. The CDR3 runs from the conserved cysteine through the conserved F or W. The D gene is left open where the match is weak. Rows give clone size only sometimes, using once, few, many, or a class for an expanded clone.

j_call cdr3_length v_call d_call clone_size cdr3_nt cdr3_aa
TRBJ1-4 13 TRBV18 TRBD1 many TGTGCCAGCTCACCGGACAGGGCTGAAAAACTGTTTTTT CASSPDRAEKLFF
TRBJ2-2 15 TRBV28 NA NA TGTGCCAGCAGTTTGGCAGGGCCGTTCACCGGGGAGCTGTTTTTT CASSLAGPFTGELFF
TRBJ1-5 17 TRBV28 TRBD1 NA TGTGCCAGCAGTGTGTCCGGGACAGCTAATAGCAATCAGCCCCAGCATTTT CASSVSGTANSNQPQHF
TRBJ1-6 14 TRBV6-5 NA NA TGTGCCAGCAGCCTCAGGGAACCTATTTCACCCCTCCACTTT CASSLREPISPLHF
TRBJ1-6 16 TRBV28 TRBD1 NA TGTGCCAGCAGCCTCGACAGGGCAGTCAATAATTCACCCCTCCACTTT CASSLDRAVNNSPLHF
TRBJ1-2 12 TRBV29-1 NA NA TGCAGCGTTGGAAACAGGGACGGCGGCTACACCTTC CSVGNRDGGYTF
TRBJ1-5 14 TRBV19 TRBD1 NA TGTGCCAGTAGTACGACAGGGGGCAATCAGCCCCAGCATTTT CASSTTGGNQPQHF
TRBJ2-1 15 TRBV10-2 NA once TGCGCCAGCAGGGAACCAGCGGGCCTTTACAATGAGCAGTTCTTC CASREPAGLYNEQFF
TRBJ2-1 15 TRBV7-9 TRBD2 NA TGTGCCAGCAGCTTAGCACTAGCGGTCTACAATGAGCAGTTCTTC CASSLALAVYNEQFF
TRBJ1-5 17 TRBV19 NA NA TGTGCCAGTAGTGGTAGCCGGGGTCTATACATTCTTCAGCCCCAGCATTTT CASSGSRGLYILQPQHF
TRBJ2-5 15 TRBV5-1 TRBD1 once TGCGCCAGCAGCCTAACGGACAGGGTTGCAGAGACCCAGTACTTC CASSLTDRVAETQYF
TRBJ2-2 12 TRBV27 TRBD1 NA TGTGCCAGCCGGACAGGGGCGAAGGAGCTGTTTTTT CASRTGAKELFF
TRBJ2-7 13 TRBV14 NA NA TGTGCCAGCAGCCTGGACGGACTCTACGAGCAGTACTTC CASSLDGLYEQYF
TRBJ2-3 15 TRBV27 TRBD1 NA TGTGCCAGCAGTTCCGGACAGGGGGTCGCAGATACGCAGTATTTT CASSSGQGVADTQYF
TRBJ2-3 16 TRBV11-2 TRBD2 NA TGTGCCAGCAGCTTAACTAGCGGGGCCAGCACAGATACGCAGTATTTT CASSLTSGASTDTQYF
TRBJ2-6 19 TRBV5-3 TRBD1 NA TGTGCCAGAAGCCCAAGCGAGACAGGGGTATGCTCTGGGGCCAACGTCCTGACTTTC CARSPSETGVCSGANVLTF
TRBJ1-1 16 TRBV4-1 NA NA TGCGCCAGCAGCCAAGCCGAGAGGGCACTGAACACTGAAGCTTTCTTT CASSQAERALNTEAFF
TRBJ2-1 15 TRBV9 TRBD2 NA TGTGCCAGCAGCGTAACATCGGGACTAGCCAATGAGCAGTTCTTC CASSVTSGLANEQFF
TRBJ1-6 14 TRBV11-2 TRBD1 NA TGTGCCAGCAGCAGAGACAGGGACGTGGCACCCCTCCACTTT CASSRDRDVAPLHF
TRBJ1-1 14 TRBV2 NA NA TGTGCCAGCAGTGAACAGGGCCCTCACACTGAAGCTTTCTTT CASSEQGPHTEAFF
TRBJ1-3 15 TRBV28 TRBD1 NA TGTGCCAGCTGCAAACAGGGGGCCGGTGGAAACACCATATATTTT CASCKQGAGGNTIYF
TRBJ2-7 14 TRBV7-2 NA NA TGTGCCAGCAGCTTAGAGTACAGCTCCTACGAGCAGTACTTC CASSLEYSSYEQYF
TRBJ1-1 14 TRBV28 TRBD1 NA TGTGCCAGCAGTCTGACAGGGTTGAACACTGAAGCTTTCTTT CASSLTGLNTEAFF
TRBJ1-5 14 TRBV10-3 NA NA TGTGCCATCAGTGGTCGGGGTAGCAATCAGCCCCAGCATTTT CAISGRGSNQPQHF
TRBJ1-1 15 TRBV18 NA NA TGTGCCAGCTCACCGGGGGGGCCCATGAACACTGAAGCTTTCTTT CASSPGGPMNTEAFF
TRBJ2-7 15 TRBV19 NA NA TGTGCCAGTAGTCCCTTCTACAGGGACTCCTACGAGCAGTACTTC CASSPFYRDSYEQYF
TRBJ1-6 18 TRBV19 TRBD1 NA TGTGCCAGTAGTATTGGGGCAGGGGGCGGGTCCTATAATTCACCCCTCCACTTT CASSIGAGGGSYNSPLHF
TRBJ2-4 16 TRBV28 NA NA TGTGCCAGCAGTCCCCCGGACTGGATAAGCAAAAACATTCAGTACTTC CASSPPDWISKNIQYF
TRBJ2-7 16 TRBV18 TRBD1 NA TGTGCCAGCTCACCTTTACCCGGGACAGGGATCTACGAGCAGTACTTC CASSPLPGTGIYEQYF
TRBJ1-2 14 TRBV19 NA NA TGTGCCAGTAGTAGGAGGGAGTTTAACTATGGCTACACCTTC CASSRREFNYGYTF
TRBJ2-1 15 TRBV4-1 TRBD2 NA TGCGCCAGCAGCCAAGTGATAGCGGGGGACAATGAGCAGTTCTTC CASSQVIAGDNEQFF
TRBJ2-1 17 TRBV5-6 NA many TGTGCCAGCAGCACCCCCTTGAAGTCTGGGACTCCGAATGAGCAGTTCTTC CASSTPLKSGTPNEQFF
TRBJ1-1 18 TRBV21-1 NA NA TGTGCCAGCAGCAAAGAGGGATCGGGGACAGAAATGAACACTGAAGCTTTCTTT CASSKEGSGTEMNTEAFF
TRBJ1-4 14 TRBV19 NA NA TGTGCCAGTATTGGTCTGGGCAATAATGAAAAACTGTTTTTT CASIGLGNNEKLFF
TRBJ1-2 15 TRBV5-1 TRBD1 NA TGCGCCAGCAGCCCAACCGGGACAGGGCCCTATGGCTACACCTTC CASSPTGTGPYGYTF
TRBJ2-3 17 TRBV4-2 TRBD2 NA TGTGCCAGCAGCCAAAACGGAGGGACTAGCGGCACAGATACGCAGTATTTT CASSQNGGTSGTDTQYF
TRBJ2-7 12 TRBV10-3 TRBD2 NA TGTGCCTACGGGGAGGGGTACTACGAGCAGTACTTC CAYGEGYYEQYF
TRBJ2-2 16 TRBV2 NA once TGTGCCAGCAGTGAAGGGGGGGTAAGGGACACCGGGGAGCTGTTTTTT CASSEGGVRDTGELFF
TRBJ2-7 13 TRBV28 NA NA TGTGCCAGCAGCCATCTCCACAGGGACGAGCAGTACTTC CASSHLHRDEQYF
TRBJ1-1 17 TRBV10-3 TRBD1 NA TGTGCCATCAGTGAGTCCTCGACAGGGGGAATAAGGGGTGAAGCTTTCTTT CAISESSTGGIRGEAFF
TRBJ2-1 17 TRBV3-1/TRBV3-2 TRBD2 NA TGTGCCAGCAGCCAGGCCGGGACTAGCGGAGTCTACAATGAGCAGTTCTTC CASSQAGTSGVYNEQFF